The 13 T cell receptor beta chains below come from one sample, sequenced in a study of blood T cell repertoires in COVID-19. Assay: immunoSEQ multiplex PCR; the TCRdb copy retains only in-frame clones and omits some. Seen here are fewer than 250,000 clones, 86% observed once, and the top ten hold 5.5% to 6%. The sequenced sample consisted of peripheral blood. The receptors here all came from a woman aged 80 or over with COVID-19, enrolled during active disease.

The rearrangement links TRBV5-1 to TRBJ2-1; D is unclear. Trimming took 4 bases from V and 5 from J, leaving 10 bases between them. The CDR3 loop spans 13 amino acids. Germline values: CDR1 SGHRS, CDR2 YFSETQ. CDR3 in DNA: TGCGCCAGCAGCCTAGAAATAAACAATGAGCAGTTCTTC. This encodes CASSLEINNEQFF.

The V and J genes are TRBV5-5 and TRBJ2-7; 7 nucleotides align to TRBD2. V lost 6 bases, J lost 5 bases, and 14 bases stayed unmatched. The V gene's germline CDR1 is SGHKS and CDR2 YYEKEE (reference sequence). This CDR3 spans 15 amino acids. CDR3 loop: CASTPGASGTHEQYV. In nucleotides, the CDR3 is TGTGCCAGCACTCCAGGAGCTAGCGGAACCCACGAGCAGTACGTC.

The rearrangement joins TRBV28 to TRBJ2-7; 9 bases are shared with TRBD1. The CDR3 extends over 16 amino acids. Germline lookup yields CDR1 MDHEN and CDR2 SYDVKM. The V segment lost 3 bases and the J segment 7 bases; nucleotides outside the gene matches: 13. The CDR3 loop reads CASSFRTGQGFREQYF. CDR3 DNA sequence: TGTGCCAGCAGTTTTAGGACGGGACAGGGTTTTCGGGAGCAGTACTTC.

This chain links TRBV10-2 with TRBJ1-4; 7 positions agree with TRBD1. Germline-derived CDR1 and CDR2 are WSHSY and SAAADI. Trimming removed 0 bases from V and 8 bases from J; junction bases left unmatched: 6. The CDR3 has 15 residues. The CDR3 region has the DNA TGCGCCAGCAGTGAGTCGGGACAGCTAGGAGAAAAACTGTTTTTT. It yields the protein CASSESGQLGEKLFF.

This chain links TRBV7-9 with TRBJ1-5; 7 bases agree with TRBD1. The CDR3 totals 14 residues. Germline V lookup: CDR1 SEHNR, CDR2 FQNEAQ (reference sequence). V was pared by 0 bases and J by 5 bases, with 1 base of the junction left unmatched. Here the CDR3 DNA reads TGTGCCAGCAGCTTAGCAGGGGGCGATCAGCCCCAGCATTTT. It translates to CASSLAGGDQPQHF.

The chain couples TRBV24-1 to TRBJ1-6, with 8 bases identical to TRBD1. V dropped 4 bases and J dropped 13; count of bases not matched to a gene: 14. This CDR3 spans 16 amino acids. Germline CDR1 reads KGHDR; CDR2 reads SFDVKD. Here the CDR3 DNA reads TGTGCCACCAGTGAGGATGACAGGGGAGAGTTTTTCCCCCTCCACTTT. Amino acid sequence: CATSEDDRGEFFPLHF.

For this clone: The same CDR3 can be traced to other DNA sequences in this sample. This chain connects TRBV4-3 to TRBJ2-7; TRBD2 matches 7 bases. The junction had 0 bases not matched to a gene; V was cut back by 1 base and J by 6 bases. Germline assignment: CDR1 LGHNA and CDR2 YSLEER. The length of the CDR3 is 12 residues. Here the CDR3 DNA reads TGCGCCAGCAGCCAAGGGGGGGGCGAGCAGTACTTC. It encodes CASSQGGGEQYF.

V and J are TRBV5-1 and TRBJ1-1, with a possible D match to TRBD1 (5 bases). The V gene's germline CDR1 is SGHRS and CDR2 YFSETQ. The CDR3 runs 17 residues. Trimming shortened V by 0 bases and J by 3 bases, and 18 bases separated the two germline ends. CDR3 DNA sequence: TGCGCCAGCAGCTTGGGCCCCGGCCTATTAGGGGACACTGAAGCTTTCTTT. Translation gives CASSLGPGLLGDTEAFF.

The gene calls are TRBV6-1 and TRBJ2-1, with a weak D call TRBD2 (5 bases). With 3 bases removed from V and 10 bases from J, the gap between germline ends came to 16 bases. The CDR3 has 14 residues. Germline values: CDR1 MNHNS, CDR2 SASEGT. The CDR3 DNA reads as TGTGCCAGCAGTGACGTAATCGGGGTCTACGAGCAGTTCTTC. Translation: CASSDVIGVYEQFF.

With respect to this clone: An end of the junction does not agree with germline; a read error may underlie this. V is TRBV6-6 and J is TRBJ1-1, with 8 bases lining up with TRBD1. Germline loops: CDR1 MNHNY, CDR2 SVGAGI (reference sequence). The CDR3 is 14 amino acids. CDR3 amino acids: CASSTWTGNPEAFF. In DNA form, the CDR3 reads TGTGCCAGCAGTACATGGACAGGGAACCCTGAAGCTTTCTTT.

V and J are TRBV19 and TRBJ2-1, with a weak D call TRBD1 (6 bases). This CDR3 spans 13 amino acids. Trimming pared 5 bases from V and 7 bases from J, leaving 12 bases between. The germline V gene has CDR1 LNHDA and CDR2 SQIVND (reference sequence). The DNA for the CDR3 is TGTGCCAGTAGTCTGAACAGGGCTAATGAGCAGTTCTTC. Protein product: CASSLNRANEQFF.

This clone came up a few times. This chain links TRBV30 with TRBJ1-6; 7 bases are a match to TRBD1. CDR1 is GTSNPN, CDR2 SVGIG, per germline (reference sequence). The CDR3 is made up of 13 amino acids. Unmatched junction bases numbered 5, after V lost 7 bases and J lost 5 bases. The CDR3 is CAFRGEHNSPLHF. For the CDR3, the DNA is TGTGCCTTCAGGGGGGAGCATAATTCACCCCTCCACTTT.

The chain uses TRBV3-1 (or the pseudogene TRBV3-2) and TRBJ2-7; 7 nucleotides line up with TRBD2. Germline V gene data show CDR1 as LGHDT and CDR2 as YNNKEL (reference sequence). CDR3 length: 15 amino acids. Unmatched junction bases numbered 7, after V lost 3 bases and J lost 2 bases. The DNA for the CDR3 is TGTGCCAGCAGCCAGGGGAGGGGAGCTCCCTACGAGCAGTACTTC. Encoded protein: CASSQGRGAPYEQYF.